The entry below describes one T cell receptor beta chain. Its antigen remains undetermined. Base qualities were left out, and no much larger clone turns up one base away. The immunoSEQ Assay, a bias-controlled multiplex PCR, was used to amplify TCRbeta CDR3 regions from genomic DNA. The published analysis was carried out like this. The number of nucleated cells in each sample was estimated from the amplification of reference gene primers within the assay. To quantify the absolute abundance of each unique TCRbeta CDR3 rearrangement, sequence reads were collapsed and filtered. For each sample, productive Simpson clonality was calculated by taking the square root of Simpson's diversity index across productive rearrangements. TCRdb limited this immuneACCESS table to in-frame rearrangements with V and J called. A share of clones is missing; checked studies link under half to unresolved V genes, and the rest is unexplained. V, J and clone size are those of that table, while D and trimming were read from the DNA. For this sample the table gives about 100,000 clones, of which roughly 84% were detected only once. In total, the top ten clones hold 9.5% to 15% of the sample.

Whole blood was collected in K2EDTA tubes by collaborating institutions according to the institutions' own protocols. Collaborator samples were shipped for TCRbeta analysis as frozen whole blood, isolated PBMCs, or DNA extracted from either sample type. This record belongs to a study of blood T cell repertoires in COVID-19 (dated by TCRdb to 2020 to 2022). A note on the overall study: Samples covering the acute and convalescent phases of COVID-19 were provided by collaborators in the United States, Italy and Spain. The prospective study material was composed of cDNA or gDNA derived from T cells, B-cell-depleted T cells, or PBMCs. Deeply sampled blood TCRbeta repertoires from subjects exposed to, actively infected with, or recovered from COVID-19 were included in the dataset. The repertoires were released in a freely available public database meant as a resource for research on the immune response to SARS-CoV-2. The samples were drawn from the first 160 participants of the ongoing ImmuneRACE study and from some 1,300 subjects provided by 6 global collaborators. Nearly every sample came with metadata listing a de-identified subject ID, COVID-19 status, age in years and sex. Where available, HLA class I and class II types were taken from metadata supplied by the sample provider and were not determined by assay-based typing. Broad study findings and their caveats: How much clinical and demographic metadata was included differed by source and by participant, and the metadata was provided uncurated.

The sequenced sample was peripheral blood. This TCR was recovered from a human donor in a cohort sampled during active COVID-19.

The CDR3 region has the sequence CASSRTGPGDTQYF. At the DNA level, the sequence is TGTGCCAGCAGCAGGACTGGACCCGGAGATACGCAGTATTTT. The chain couples TRBV7-6 to TRBJ2-3, with TRBD2 as a weak D call on 5 bases. According to the germline V gene, CDR1 reads SGHVS and CDR2 reads FNYEAQ. The trim is 5 bases for V and 5 bases for J, with a gap of 14 bases between the germline ends. The CDR3 numbers 14 residues from cysteine through phenylalanine. Only CDR3 DNA remains: 42 bases, in frame from the first base.